This T cell receptor beta chain stems from a study of blood T cells in healthy people across ages. Alongside a J-beta primer mix, a sample-barcoded 5' primer served in a second PCR lasting about 7 to 11 cycles. TCRdb called the 5' RACE reads again in MiXCR, with one record for every CDR3 protein. The sample contains about 1.8 million distinct CDR3 sequences, around 48% of which appear only once. The CDR3 has 13 amino acids. Looked up from germline, CDR1 is SGHTA and CDR2 is FQGNSA. V shed 8 bases and J 4 bases; nucleotides not matched to a gene: 7. The sequence came from a woman aged 40 to 50 in good health. The sequencing input was blood. The rearrangement joins TRBV7-2 to TRBJ1-1, with 7 bases fitting TRBD1. CDR3 DNA: TGTGCCAGCGGAGACAGGGTCCCCACTGAAGCTTTCTTT. This translates into CASGDRVPTEAFF.